The 30 T cell receptor beta chains below all came from one sample that was sequenced in a study of T cell responses to AZD1222 COVID-19 vaccine. Assay used: immunoSEQ multiplex PCR; TCRdb lists only in-frame clones, some missing. This table has around 150,000 clones, about nine tenths appearing once. Sequenced material: peripheral blood, taken on day 0 of AZD1222 vaccination. These TCRs come from an adult in good health.

This chain joins TRBV4-2 and TRBJ2-1; 8 positions match TRBD2. Germline V gene sequence: CDR1 LGHNA, CDR2 YNFKEQ. The CDR3 covers 14 residues. V lost 1 base, J lost 10 bases, and 6 bases stayed unmatched. The CDR3 here is CASSQGDEREEQFF. The CDR3 DNA sequence: TGTGCCAGCAGCCAAGGGGACGAGCGGGAGGAGCAGTTCTTC.

CDR3 in DNA: TGTGCCAGCAGTTTATCGGGACAGTCTGAAGCTTTCTTT. Residues: CASSLSGQSEAFF. V gene TRBV27 combines with J gene TRBJ1-1, with 7 positions matching TRBD1. The CDR3 has 13 amino acids. Germline CDR1 reads MNHEY; CDR2 reads SMNVEV (reference sequence). Germline trimming cut 0 bases from V and 6 bases from J; bases unmatched to any gene: 1.

This clone was counted a single time. This chain links TRBV27 with TRBJ2-2, with D possibly being TRBD1 or TRBD2 (5 bases each). Germline V gives CDR1 MNHEY, CDR2 SMNVEV (reference sequence). This CDR3 has 14 amino acids. Trimming pared 3 bases from V and 7 bases from J, leaving 12 bases between. The DNA of the CDR3 is TGTGCCAGCAGTTTCAGGGAGTATGGCGGGGAGCTGTTTTTT. This sequence encodes CASSFREYGGELFF.

This chain joins TRBV18 and TRBJ1-1; TRBD1 might be the D (5 bases). Germline-derived CDR1 and CDR2 are KGHSH and LQKENI. The CDR3 contains 12 residues. Trimming left V 1 base short and J 8 bases short, with 8 bases between. The CDR3 protein is CASSPLAGEAFF. The CDR3 region has the DNA TGTGCCAGCTCACCACTGGCAGGGGAAGCTTTCTTT.

This chain links TRBV11-2 with TRBJ1-3; maybe TRBD1 (6 bases). V was clipped by 4 bases and J by 0 bases, with 10 bases between them. CDR3 length equals 15 residues. Germline-derived CDR1 and CDR2 are SGHAT and FQNNGV. The CDR3 nucleotides read TGTGCCAGCAGCTCACAGGGTACCTCTGGAAACACCATATATTTT. It is translated as CASSSQGTSGNTIYF.

This rearrangement joins TRBV6-5 to TRBJ1-2, with D possibly being TRBD1 (6 bases). Per germline, CDR1 MNHEY and CDR2 SVGAGI. CDR3 length: 15 residues. The V end was cut by 6 bases, the J end by 3 bases, with 17 bases between. The CDR3 protein is CASSSTGITDYGYTF. The CDR3 DNA follows: TGTGCCAGCAGCAGTACAGGGATTACGGACTATGGCTACACCTTC.

This clone was seen just once. The chain recombines TRBV27 with TRBJ1-1; 9 nucleotides match TRBD1. The length of the CDR3 is 15 residues. The J segment lost 4 bases and the V segment lost 3 bases, leaving 6 bases of the junction unmatched. Germline values: CDR1 MNHEY, CDR2 SMNVEV (reference sequence). CDR3 nucleotide sequence: TGTGCCAGCAGTTTCACACAGGGGGCGTTCACTGAAGCTTTCTTT. It specifies CASSFTQGAFTEAFF.

This chain connects TRBV28 to TRBJ1-1; D is unresolved. Per germline, CDR1 MDHEN and CDR2 SYDVKM. Trimming took 6 bases from V and 5 from J, leaving 7 bases between them. The CDR3 sequence is 11 residues long. CDR3 protein: CASRHKTEAFF. CDR3 coding DNA: TGTGCCAGCAGGCATAAAACTGAAGCTTTCTTT.

The V and J genes are TRBV6-5 and TRBJ1-1; TRBD1 aligns across 7 bases. The CDR3 contains 15 residues. CDR1 and CDR2 (germline): MNHEY, SVGAGI. Germline trimming cut 0 bases from V and 4 bases from J; bases unmatched to any gene: 5. CDR3: CASSYSGGAVTEAFF. The CDR3 bases are TGTGCCAGCAGTTACTCAGGGGGCGCGGTCACTGAAGCTTTCTTT.

This clone showed up just a few times. The V gene is TRBV6-5, the J gene TRBJ1-2; tentatively, D is TRBD1 (5 bases). CDR1 MNHEY and CDR2 SVGAGI come from the germline V gene. V lost 3 bases and J lost 4, with 15 bases in between. The CDR3 spans 15 residues. The CDR3 coding sequence is TGTGCCAGCAGTTATAACCCAGGGTCCTCCTATGGCTACACCTTC. Translating it yields CASSYNPGSSYGYTF.

This chain connects TRBV5-1 to TRBJ2-1; D is undetermined. CDR1 is SGHRS, CDR2 YFSETQ, per germline. The V end lost 1 base, the J end lost 0 bases, and 20 bases lay between the germline ends. This CDR3 is 19 amino acids long. CDR3 DNA: TGCGCCAGCAGCTTGATAGTGGTCCGGACCCTCAGCTCCTACAATGAGCAGTTCTTC. Its protein product is CASSLIVVRTLSSYNEQFF.

The rearrangement links TRBV5-1 to TRBJ1-2, with no clear D. V dropped 0 bases and J dropped 4 bases, with 10 bases sitting between them. CDR1 is SGHRS, CDR2 YFSETQ, per germline. The CDR3 loop spans 14 amino acids. CDR3 nucleotide sequence: TGCGCCAGCAGCTTGGACGGGGTTCCCTATGGCTACACCTTC. This encodes CASSLDGVPYGYTF.

This rearrangement joins TRBV7-9 to TRBJ2-7; TRBD1 matches 7 bases. The CDR3 runs 14 residues. V lost 4 bases to trimming and J lost 1 base; unmatched junction nucleotides: 4. Germline V gene lookup returns CDR1 SEHNR and CDR2 FQNEAQ (reference sequence). The CDR3 bases are TGTGCCAGCAGCTCCAGACAGGGATCCTACGAGCAGTACTTC. It is translated as CASSSRQGSYEQYF.

CDR3 bases: TGTGCCAGTAGTACCACGGGGAGGTTGAACACCGGGGAGCTGTTTTTT. It yields the protein CASSTTGRLNTGELFF. The chain carries TRBV19 and TRBJ2-2; TRBD2 is a possible D gene (6 bases). There are 16 residues in the CDR3. V lost 4 bases and J lost 1, with 13 bases in between. The germline V gene encodes CDR1 LNHDA and CDR2 SQIVND (reference sequence).

The CDR3 is CSVERPQVAGVGEQYF. The DNA for the CDR3 is TGCAGCGTTGAACGGCCCCAGGTAGCGGGAGTAGGCGAGCAGTACTTC. The chain employs TRBV29-1 and TRBJ2-7; 9 positions match TRBD2. The germline V gene has CDR1 SQVTM and CDR2 ANQGSEA. J was trimmed by 6 bases and V by 2 bases; bases with no gene match: 14. The CDR3 has 16 residues.

The V gene is TRBV6-1, the J gene TRBJ2-7; D is unresolved. V was clipped by 3 bases and J by 11 bases, with 14 bases between them. Per the germline V gene, CDR1 is MNHNS and CDR2 is SASEGT. The CDR3 is 12 residues long. The CDR3 coding sequence is TGTGCCAGCAGTGAGATCCCTTATGGGGAGTACTTC. It translates to CASSEIPYGEYF.

The chain employs TRBV5-6 and TRBJ1-2; 8 bases line up with TRBD1. The germline gives CDR1 SGHDT, CDR2 YYEEEE. Trimming cost V 4 bases and J 4 bases; bases outside gene matches: 3. The CDR3 is made up of 13 amino acids. CDR3 in amino acids: CASSRQGIYGYTF. In DNA form, the CDR3 reads TGTGCCAGCAGCCGACAGGGGATCTATGGCTACACCTTC.

The DNA for the CDR3 is TGTGCCAGCAGGACTGGGGGGATGATCTACGAGCAGTACTTC. Encoded protein: CASRTGGMIYEQYF. The V call is TRBV27, the J call TRBJ2-7, with D tentatively TRBD2 (6 bases). The germline V gene encodes CDR1 MNHEY and CDR2 SMNVEV (reference sequence). CDR3 length: 14 residues. The V end lost 6 bases, the J end lost 3 bases, and 15 bases lay between the germline ends.

This chain joins TRBV6-1 and TRBJ2-7; TRBD2 might be the D (5 bases). Germline V gene lookup returns CDR1 MNHNS and CDR2 SASEGT. This CDR3 comprises 14 residues. V lost 3 bases and J 4 bases, leaving 13 bases between the germline ends. This CDR3 reads CASSESGNRYEQYF. As DNA, the CDR3 is TGTGCCAGCAGTGAGTCCGGGAATCGATACGAGCAGTACTTC.

The genes are TRBV5-1 and TRBJ2-7, with 7 bases lining up with TRBD2. The CDR3 is made up of 14 amino acids. CDR1 is SGHRS and CDR2 is YFSETQ in the germline V gene. The V and J ends lost 7 bases and 3 bases, in that order; junction bases with no gene match: 10. The CDR3 loop is CASSWGGVNYEQYF. CDR3 in DNA: TGCGCCAGCTCCTGGGGGGGGGTAAACTACGAGCAGTACTTC.

This clone has a single count. The chain is built from TRBV21-1 and TRBJ1-1. TRBV21-1 is annotated as a pseudogene. The length of the CDR3 is 14 residues. CDR3 in DNA: TGTGCCAGCAGCGCCCCCGGGGGGGACACTGAAGCTTTCTTT. This encodes CASSAPGGDTEAFF.

The CDR3 is CASSWGISYEQYF. DNA of the CDR3: TGTGCCAGCAGCTGGGGGATATCCTACGAGCAGTACTTC. The chain couples TRBV5-8 to TRBJ2-7; D possibly matches TRBD1 or TRBD2 (5 bases each). Per the germline V gene, CDR1 is SGHTS and CDR2 is YDEGEE. The CDR3 contains 13 residues. V dropped 3 bases and J dropped 1 base, with 8 bases sitting between them.

The count of this clone is one. The gene calls are TRBV3-1 (or the pseudogene TRBV3-2) and TRBJ2-1; the match to TRBD1 covers 9 bases. V was clipped by 6 bases and J by 3 bases; unmatched bases: 6. Germline V gene data show CDR1 as LGHDT and CDR2 as YNNKEL (reference sequence). The CDR3 loop spans 15 amino acids. This CDR3 is CASSPRDRVYNEQFF. Here the CDR3 DNA reads TGTGCCAGCAGTCCCCGGGACAGGGTCTACAATGAGCAGTTCTTC.

This clone occurred a few times. The chain employs TRBV19 and TRBJ1-6, with D unclear. V was shortened by 0 bases and J by 7 bases, with 7 bases between the two germline ends. Per the germline V gene, CDR1 is LNHDA and CDR2 is SQIVND (reference sequence). The CDR3 spans 14 residues. The CDR3 DNA follows: TGTGCCAGTAGTATAGAGGCGGGGAATTCACCCCTCCACTTT. Translating it yields CASSIEAGNSPLHF.

The rearrangement uses TRBV20-1 and TRBJ1-1; the D is unclear. The CDR3 has 11 amino acids. Germline-derived CDR1 and CDR2 are DFQATT and SNEGSKA (reference sequence). V was trimmed by 1 base and J by 10 bases, leaving 10 bases between them. CDR3 amino acids: CSARADVGAFF. DNA for the CDR3: TGCAGTGCTAGAGCAGACGTGGGAGCTTTCTTT.

V is TRBV10-3 and J is TRBJ2-3, with no clear D. V was clipped by 0 bases and J by 2 bases, with 15 bases between them. CDR1 is ENHRY and CDR2 is SYGVKD in the germline V gene. There are 17 residues in the CDR3. Here the CDR3 DNA reads TGTGCCATCAGTGAGTCTATGGGCCTGCGGAACACAGATACGCAGTATTTT. Translated, it gives CAISESMGLRNTDTQYF.

J is TRBJ1-1 and V is TRBV19; 9 nucleotides align to TRBD1. Germline CDR1 LNHDA, CDR2 SQIVND (reference sequence). J was trimmed by 4 bases and V by 4 bases; bases with no gene match: 4. This CDR3 is built from 14 residues. The CDR3 region is CASSRQGEATEAFF. The CDR3 DNA follows: TGTGCCAGTAGTAGACAGGGGGAGGCCACTGAAGCTTTCTTT.

This clone showed up just once. The chain links TRBV14 to TRBJ2-1; no clear D gene. Germline values: CDR1 SGHDN, CDR2 FVKESK. The CDR3 has 14 residues. V shed 1 base and J shed 7 bases, with 11 bases lying between them. In DNA, the CDR3 is TGTGCCAGCAGCCAAGCTCTCCTTAGAAATGAGCAGTTCTTC. It translates to CASSQALLRNEQFF.

J is TRBJ1-1 and V is TRBV6-1; no firm D call. V lost 2 bases to trimming and J lost 12 bases, with 22 bases between them. The CDR3 runs 15 residues. Germline V gene sequence: CDR1 MNHNS, CDR2 SASEGT. The CDR3 spells CASSELDEGGGRTFF. The CDR3 DNA is TGTGCCAGCAGTGAACTTGATGAGGGAGGAGGGAGAACTTTCTTT.

The chain employs TRBV7-2 and TRBJ2-6; D may be TRBD1 (7 bases). Germline V gene data show CDR1 as SGHTA and CDR2 as FQGNSA. This CDR3 spans 17 amino acids. V was trimmed by 5 bases and J by 0 bases, leaving 14 bases between them. CDR3 nucleotides: TGTGCCAGCAGCCCCGGAGGGACAGTCTCTGGGGCCAACGTCCTGACTTTC. Translated, it gives CASSPGGTVSGANVLTF.